This T cell receptor beta chain stems from a study of STAT5B mutations in CD4+ large granular lymphocyte leukemia. CDR1 is LGHNA, CDR2 YNFKEQ, per germline. The length of the CDR3 is 16 residues. Trimming took 7 bases from V and 0 from J, leaving 18 bases between them. Sequencing used immunoSEQ multiplex PCR; TCRdb keeps in-frame clones, though not all of them. Altogether about 46,000 clones are present, 80% to 85% being singletons, with the ten largest covering 0.35% to 0.4%. Study conclusions and caveats: Higher CD4+ than CD8+ T-LGLL clonality might reflect small sample size. Top patient clones used TRBV06 genes more often: 8/27 versus 2/35 in controls.

Notes on this clone: As yet, its antigen is unknown.

Control samples were healthy donors' buffy coats. This chain links TRBV4-2 with TRBJ1-1; weak D call: TRBD1 (5 bases). The sequence was collected from a human donor in good health. Sequenced material: CD4+ T cells from blood buffy coats. CDR3 coding DNA: TGTGCCAGCATGATTCAGGGCCTTGGGTTGAACACTGAAGCTTTCTTT. Amino acid sequence: CASMIQGLGLNTEAFF.